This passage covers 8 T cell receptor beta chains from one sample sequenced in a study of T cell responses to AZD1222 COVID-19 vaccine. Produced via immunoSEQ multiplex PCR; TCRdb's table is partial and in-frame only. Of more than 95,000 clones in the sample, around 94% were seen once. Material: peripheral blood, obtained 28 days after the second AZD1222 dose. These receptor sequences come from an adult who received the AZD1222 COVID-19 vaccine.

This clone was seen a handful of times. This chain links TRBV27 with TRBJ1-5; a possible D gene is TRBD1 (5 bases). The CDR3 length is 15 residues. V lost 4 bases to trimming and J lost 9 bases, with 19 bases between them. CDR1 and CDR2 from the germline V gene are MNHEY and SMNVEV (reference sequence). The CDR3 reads CASSSGETGGWPQHF. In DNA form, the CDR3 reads TGTGCCAGCAGTTCGGGCGAGACTGGGGGGTGGCCCCAGCATTTT.

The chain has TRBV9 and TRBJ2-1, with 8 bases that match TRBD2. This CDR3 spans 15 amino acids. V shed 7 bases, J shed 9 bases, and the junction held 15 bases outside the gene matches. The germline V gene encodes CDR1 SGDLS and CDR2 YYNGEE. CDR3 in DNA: TGTGCCAGCGCTACGTCTCGGGGGGGCGGAGGTGAGCAGTTCTTC. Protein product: CASATSRGGGGEQFF.

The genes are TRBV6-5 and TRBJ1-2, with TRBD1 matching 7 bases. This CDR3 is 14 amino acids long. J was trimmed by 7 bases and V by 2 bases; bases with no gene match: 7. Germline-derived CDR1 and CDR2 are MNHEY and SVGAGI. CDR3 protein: CASSYDGTARGYTF. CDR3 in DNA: TGTGCCAGCAGTTACGACGGGACAGCTCGTGGCTACACCTTC.

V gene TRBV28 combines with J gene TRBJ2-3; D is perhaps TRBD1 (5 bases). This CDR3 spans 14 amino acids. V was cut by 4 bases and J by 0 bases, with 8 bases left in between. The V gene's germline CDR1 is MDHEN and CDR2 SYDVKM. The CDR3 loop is CASSSPGSTDTQYF. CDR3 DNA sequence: TGTGCCAGCAGTTCCCCAGGGAGCACAGATACGCAGTATTTT.

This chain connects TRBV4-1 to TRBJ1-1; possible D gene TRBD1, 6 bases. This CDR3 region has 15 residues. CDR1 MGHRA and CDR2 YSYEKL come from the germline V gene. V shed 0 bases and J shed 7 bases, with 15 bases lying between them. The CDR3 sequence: CASSQDVGAAREAFF. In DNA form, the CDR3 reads TGCGCCAGCAGCCAAGATGTGGGGGCAGCCCGTGAAGCTTTCTTT.

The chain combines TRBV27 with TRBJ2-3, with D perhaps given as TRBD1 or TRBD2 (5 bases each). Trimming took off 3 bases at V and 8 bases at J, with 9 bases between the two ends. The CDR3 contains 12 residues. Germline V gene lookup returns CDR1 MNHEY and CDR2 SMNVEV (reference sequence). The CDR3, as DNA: TGTGCCAGCAGTTTGGGGGTTGGTACGCAGTATTTT. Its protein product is CASSLGVGTQYF.

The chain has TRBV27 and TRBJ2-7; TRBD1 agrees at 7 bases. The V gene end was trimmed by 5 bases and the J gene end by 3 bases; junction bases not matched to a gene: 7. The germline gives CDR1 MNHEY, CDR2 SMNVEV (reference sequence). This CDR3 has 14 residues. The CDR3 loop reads CASSPGTAYYEQYF. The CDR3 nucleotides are TGTGCCAGCAGTCCCGGGACAGCCTACTACGAGCAGTACTTC.

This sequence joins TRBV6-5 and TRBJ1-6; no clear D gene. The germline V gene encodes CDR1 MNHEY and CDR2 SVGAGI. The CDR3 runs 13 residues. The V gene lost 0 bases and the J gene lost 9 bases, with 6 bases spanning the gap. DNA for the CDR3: TGTGCCAGCAGTTACTCAGTCCTTTCACCCCTCCACTTT. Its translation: CASSYSVLSPLHF.